Each of the 19 T cell receptor beta chains below was sequenced from the same sample in a study of prognosis after radiotherapy for stage I lung cancer. TCR beta CDR3 amplification from genomic DNA was performed by two-round multiplex PCR. The first round of PCR was done with primers that matched each TRBV and TRBJ gene. TCRdb called the multiplex PCR reads again in MiXCR, with one record for every CDR3 protein. Of about 16,000 distinct CDR3 sequences in the sample, over 40% were seen once. Material: PBMCs, obtained before or after stereotactic body radiation therapy (not recorded which). Source of these receptors: a donor of 50 years or more with non-small cell lung cancer.

The chain links TRBV11-1 to TRBJ2-2; D unclear. The ends were cut back, 11 bases at V and 3 bases at J, with 13 bases in the middle. The length of the CDR3 is 13 residues. Germline CDR1 and CDR2: SGHAT and FQDESV (reference sequence). For the CDR3, the DNA is TGTGCCTCCTCGGCCGGGCACACCGGGGAGCTGTTTTTT. Translating it yields CASSAGHTGELFF.

The V call is TRBV25-1, the J call TRBJ2-1; the D gene is possibly TRBD2 (6 bases). The CDR3 spans 16 residues. The V end was cut by 10 bases, the J end by 6 bases, with 25 bases between. Looked up from germline, CDR1 is MGHDK and CDR2 is SYGVNS. The CDR3 reads CAIRGGAGGISNEQFF. The CDR3 DNA reads as TGTGCCATCAGAGGCGGGGCTGGGGGAATCTCCAATGAGCAGTTCTTC.

This clonotype came up many times. The V and J genes are TRBV19 and TRBJ1-5; unclear D gene. V shed 3 bases and J shed 4 bases, with 7 bases lying between them. CDR1 is LNHDA, CDR2 SQIVND, per germline (reference sequence). The CDR3 length is 13 residues. The CDR3 region is CASSIADNQPQHF. The CDR3 bases are TGTGCCAGTAGTATCGCCGATAATCAGCCCCAGCATTTT.

CDR3 nucleotide sequence: TGTGCCAGCAGCGTCCGGGCTAGCGGGAACTACGAGCAGTACTTC. Protein sequence: CASSVRASGNYEQYF. V and J are TRBV7-6 and TRBJ2-7, with 9 positions matching TRBD2. J lost 3 bases, V lost 5 bases, and 8 bases had no gene match. The CDR3 sequence is 15 residues long. The germline V gene has CDR1 SGHVS and CDR2 FNYEAQ.

The CDR3 DNA sequence: TGCAGCTGTAGCGAATCAGGAGATACGCAGTATTTT. Translation gives CSCSESGDTQYF. The V and J genes are TRBV29-1 and TRBJ2-3; D may be TRBD2 (5 bases). The CDR3 sequence is 12 residues long. Per germline, CDR1 SQVTM and CDR2 ANQGSEA. Trimming stripped 8 bases from V and 5 bases from J, with 14 bases between.

This chain joins TRBV3-1 and TRBJ1-6, with TRBD1 matching 8 bases. The CDR3 covers 15 residues. The V segment lost 2 bases and the J segment 10 bases; nucleotides outside the gene matches: 7. In germline, CDR1 is LGHDT, CDR2 YNNKEL (reference sequence). CDR3 DNA sequence: TGTGCCAGCAGCCAACTTCCCCGACAGGGGTCACCCCTCCACTTT. Translating gives CASSQLPRQGSPLHF.

The chain employs TRBV5-1 and TRBJ1-1; 9 bases fit TRBD1. This CDR3 comprises 14 residues. CDR1 and CDR2 from the germline V gene are SGHRS and YFSETQ. V lost 1 base, J lost 5 bases, and 3 bases stayed unmatched. CDR3 sequence: CASSLTGGLTEAFF. The CDR3 DNA is TGCGCCAGCAGCTTGACAGGGGGCTTGACTGAAGCTTTCTTT.

As regards this clonotype: The junction does not match germline at one end; this may be a read error. The V gene is TRBV6-2 or TRBV6-3, the J gene TRBJ2-5; D possibly matches TRBD1 or TRBD2 (5 bases each). Per the germline V gene, CDR1 is MNHEY and CDR2 is SVGEGT. The CDR3 totals 13 residues. Here the CDR3 reads CASIYSGPKTQYF. The DNA for the CDR3 is TGTGCCAGCATTTACTCGGGGCCGAAGACCCAGTACTTC.

CDR3 nucleotide sequence: TGTGCCAGCAGCAAGGGGGGGGGCGGAAACAATGAGCAGTTCTTC. Protein: CASSKGGGGNNEQFF. The gene calls are TRBV3-1 and TRBJ2-1; D may be TRBD2 (7 bases). Germline CDR1 and CDR2: LGHDT and YNNKEL (reference sequence). This CDR3 contains 15 residues. Trimming pared 5 bases from V and 5 bases from J, leaving 16 bases between.

The V gene is TRBV24-1, the J gene TRBJ2-7, with 10 bases fitting TRBD1. This CDR3 has 16 residues. V shed 4 bases and J 4 bases; nucleotides not matched to a gene: 9. The germline gives CDR1 KGHDR, CDR2 SFDVKD. For the CDR3, the DNA is TGTGCCACCAGTGACGGCTCGGACAGGGGGGCGTACGAGCAGTACTTC. Protein: CATSDGSDRGAYEQYF.

This clonotype was seen many times. The V and J genes are TRBV27 and TRBJ2-3; TRBD2 aligns across 13 bases. Trimming cost V 3 bases and J 2 bases; bases outside gene matches: 8. Germline V gene data show CDR1 as MNHEY and CDR2 as SMNVEV (reference sequence). This CDR3 region has 18 residues. The CDR3 DNA reads as TGTGCCAGCAGTTTTCGAACTAGCGGGGGGGCTATCACAGATACGCAGTATTTT. Translation: CASSFRTSGGAITDTQYF.

This chain links TRBV5-1 with TRBJ2-2, with D possibly TRBD2 on 5 matching bases. This CDR3 region has 15 residues. Germline lookup yields CDR1 SGHRS and CDR2 YFSETQ. Trimming took 4 bases from V and 7 from J, leaving 17 bases between them. The CDR3 loop reads CASSPSVGASGELFF. The CDR3 nucleotides are TGCGCCAGCAGCCCCTCCGTGGGAGCGAGCGGGGAGCTGTTTTTT.

V gene TRBV5-5 combines with J gene TRBJ2-7; 8 bases line up with TRBD1. Germline CDR1 SGHKS, CDR2 YYEKEE (reference sequence). V gave up 3 bases and J gave up 6 bases; unmatched junction bases: 14. The CDR3 has 16 residues. CDR3 DNA: TGTGCCAGCAGCTCCAGCAGTCAGACAGGGGACTCCGAGCAGTACTTC. Protein product: CASSSSSQTGDSEQYF. The variable domain in full, completed from reference TRBV5-5 and TRBJ2-7, reads DAGVTQSPTHLIKTRGQQVTLRCSPISGHKSVSWYQQVLGQGPQFIFQYYEKEERGRGNFPDRFSARQFPNYSSELNVNALLLGDSALYLCASSSSSQTGDSEQYFGPGTRLTVT.

The chain links TRBV6-1 to TRBJ2-2, with a weak D call TRBD1 (6 bases). This CDR3 spans 16 amino acids. Trimming stripped 7 bases from V and 0 bases from J, with 15 bases between. In germline, CDR1 is MNHNS, CDR2 SASEGT. CDR3 nucleotide sequence: TGTGCCAGCATGGACAGTGAAACTACGAACACCGGGGAGCTGTTTTTT. Encoded protein: CASMDSETTNTGELFF.

The chain carries TRBV11-2 and TRBJ2-7; 8 nucleotides align to TRBD2. The CDR3 runs 15 residues. The trim removed 3 bases at V and 1 base at J, leaving 5 bases unmatched. CDR1 SGHAT and CDR2 FQNNGV come from the germline V gene. Here the CDR3 reads CASSLTGRGSYEQYF. The CDR3 DNA reads TGTGCCAGCAGCTTGACCGGGAGGGGATCCTACGAGCAGTACTTC.

The chain couples TRBV5-6 to TRBJ2-3; TRBD2 agrees at 12 bases. There are 17 residues in the CDR3. The germline gives CDR1 SGHDT, CDR2 YYEEEE. The trim removed 0 bases at V and 4 bases at J, leaving 6 bases unmatched. The CDR3 DNA is TGTGCCAGCAGCTTGGGAGTTCTAGCGGGAGGGTCAGATACGCAGTATTTT. Its translation: CASSLGVLAGGSDTQYF.

In the case of this clonotype: A far larger clone is a single base away, which makes a read error likely. This rearrangement joins TRBV5-1 to TRBJ2-5; D gene ambiguous. The DNA end lines up better with TRBJ2-1; the J call may be wrong. CDR1 and CDR2 (germline): SGHRS, YFSETQ. The CDR3 runs to 12 residues. The CDR3, as DNA: TGCGCCAGCAGCGCCCAATTGTATGAGCAGTTCTTC. It codes for CASSAQLYEQFF.

J is TRBJ2-7 and V is TRBV3-1; D gene ambiguous. V lost 5 bases and J lost 4, with 12 bases in between. This CDR3 is 13 amino acids long. The germline V gene has CDR1 LGHDT and CDR2 YNNKEL (reference sequence). CDR3 loop: CASSSNRPYEQYF. CDR3 bases: TGTGCCAGCAGCTCTAATCGACCGTACGAGCAGTACTTC.

To note about this clonotype: A much bigger clone sits one base away, suggesting this may be a read error. The V call is TRBV2, the J call TRBJ2-6; TRBD1 agrees at 11 bases. Losses at the gene ends were 11 bases for V and 4 bases for J; bases not matched to a gene: 13. Germline V lookup: CDR1 SNHLY, CDR2 FYNNEI. There are 17 residues in the CDR3. CDR3 protein: CAFPLGTGGTGANVLTF. The CDR3 bases are TGTGCCTTCCCGTTAGGGACAGGGGGTACCGGGGCCAACGTCCTGACTTTC.